One sample yielded the 4 T cell receptor beta chains listed below, sequenced in a study of cytomegalovirus exposure and HLA in healthy donors. Both 60 Vbeta primers and 13 Jbeta primers went into the PCR. Clones were read by immunoSEQ multiplex PCR, and TCRdb kept only the in-frame ones, dropping some. This sample's table reports just under 80,000 clones. The sample was PBMCs. All receptors derive from a man between 18 and 35 years old in good health and CMV-seropositive.

The rearrangement uses TRBV15 and TRBJ1-1, with D unclear. CDR1 and CDR2 (germline): LNHNV, YYDKDF (reference sequence). The CDR3 extends over 13 amino acids. V was cut by 4 bases and J by 7 bases, with 13 bases left in between. The CDR3, as DNA: TGTGCCACCAGCACCACTTCCCCCCTTGAAGCTTTCTTT. This gives the protein CATSTTSPLEAFF.

The chain is built from TRBV28 and TRBJ1-2, with D perhaps matching TRBD1 (5 bases). The CDR3 contains 11 residues. The germline V and J ends were trimmed by 4 bases and 14 bases, with 14 bases remaining between them. CDR1 MDHEN and CDR2 SYDVKM come from the germline V gene. The CDR3 region is CASSSPQAGTF. The CDR3 DNA reads TGTGCCAGCAGTTCTCCTCAGGCAGGGACCTTC.

This chain joins TRBV9 and TRBJ1-2; 7 bases map to TRBD1. Germline CDR1 reads SGDLS; CDR2 reads YYNGEE. This CDR3 is built from 15 residues. Unmatched junction bases numbered 9, after V lost 3 bases and J lost 4 bases. The CDR3 region is CASSASTGPTYGYTF. The CDR3 coding sequence is TGTGCCAGCAGCGCCTCGACAGGGCCCACCTATGGCTACACCTTC.

The gene calls are TRBV27 and TRBJ2-1; 9 bases align to TRBD2. Germline CDR1 is MNHEY and CDR2 is SMNVEV (reference sequence). This CDR3 spans 16 amino acids. V lost 5 bases to trimming and J lost 10 bases; unmatched junction nucleotides: 15. The DNA for the CDR3 is TGTGCCAGCAGTGCTCTAGCTGCGGGAGGGCCTCAGGAGCAGTTCTTC. It yields the protein CASSALAAGGPQEQFF.